This TCR beta chain was captured by sequencing in a study of CD8 T cells in ankylosing spondylitis. Study-wide findings and caveats: Matched ankylosing spondylitis synovial fluid reportedly showed significant enrichment of disease-linked clones. Among TCR beta sequences, a motif of several highly homologous variants appeared characteristic of ankylosing spondylitis blood.

This clonotype occurred many times. What it binds is not known. Germline CDR1 and CDR2: SGDLS and YYNGEE. Trimming removed 4 bases at V and 8 bases at J, with 13 bases between. This CDR3 is 13 amino acids long. Each CDR3 protein is one row after TCRdb ran MiXCR on the 5' RACE reads. The table shows about 42,000 distinct CDR3 sequences, with 2.5% to 3.5% occurring only once. The genes are TRBV9 and TRBJ1-3; perhaps TRBD1 as D (6 bases). This sequence originates from a male donor with ankylosing spondylitis or in good health (not recorded which). Sample: blood, either unsorted or a sorted T cell fraction (not recorded which). The CDR3 spells CASSKGDGYTIYF. The CDR3 DNA is TGTGCCAGCAGCAAGGGGGACGGATACACCATATATTTT.